Below, 17 T cell receptor beta chains from the same sample are listed, as sequenced in a study of a mutant IDH1 vaccine in newly diagnosed glioma. These TCRs' antigens remain unknown. The assay was immunoSEQ multiplex PCR, and TCRdb's table has in-frame clones only and misses some. The sample gives about 60,000 clones, about 84% of which show up once; roughly 3.5% is in the top ten. Described time point: week 11, during vaccination. The investigators gave 300 ug of mutant IDH1 20-mer peptide in each vaccine dose, together with topical imiquimod. The sequencing here drew on PBMCs, taken from a glioma patient whose treatment included an IDH1 peptide vaccine. The receptors were sampled from a young man with glioma.

The chain links TRBV7-3 to TRBJ2-1, with 9 bases identical to TRBD2. Germline loops: CDR1 SGHTA, CDR2 FQGTGA. The V gene end was trimmed by 6 bases and the J gene end by 3 bases; junction bases not matched to a gene: 6. There are 15 residues in the CDR3. CDR3 protein: CASSPGTSYYNEQFF. The CDR3 DNA follows: TGTGCCAGCAGTCCCGGGACTAGCTACTACAATGAGCAGTTCTTC.

Only a few counts were recorded for this clone. The V call is TRBV2, the J call TRBJ1-1; D remains ambiguous. The CDR3 has 16 residues. Germline CDR1 reads SNHLY; CDR2 reads FYNNEI. V was shortened by 4 bases and J by 1 base, with 16 bases between the two germline ends. CDR3 sequence (DNA): TGTGCCAGCAGTGTAATGGGAGGGCGGGCGAACACTGAAGCTTTCTTT. This encodes CASSVMGGRANTEAFF.

This chain joins TRBV5-6 and TRBJ2-1; no definite D call. V lost 4 bases and J lost 8, with 10 bases in between. Germline V CDR1 and CDR2: SGHDT, YYEEEE. The CDR3 spans 12 residues. CDR3 in amino acids: CASSLSFHEQFF. CDR3 bases: TGTGCCAGCAGCCTGTCCTTCCATGAGCAGTTCTTC.

V and J are TRBV28 and TRBJ1-5; TRBD1 matches 7 bases. The CDR3 is made up of 17 amino acids. Per germline, CDR1 MDHEN and CDR2 SYDVKM. J lost 0 bases, V lost 5 bases, and 10 bases had no gene match. The DNA for the CDR3 is TGTGCCAGCAGTCGGAGGTGGGACAGCTATAGCAATCAGCCCCAGCATTTT. Translated, it gives CASSRRWDSYSNQPQHF. The full variable domain, in which reference TRBV28 and TRBJ1-5 provide the parts outside the CDR3, is DVKVTQSSRYLVKRTGEKVFLECVQDMDHENMFWYRQDPGLGLRLIYFSYDVKMKEKGDIPEGYSVSREKKERFSLILESASTNQTSMYLCASSRRWDSYSNQPQHFGDGTRLSIL.

The chain combines TRBV30 with TRBJ1-2; no clear D. The germline V and J ends were trimmed by 3 bases and 4 bases, with 12 bases remaining between them. This CDR3 comprises 13 residues. CDR1 and CDR2 (germline): GTSNPN, SVGIG (reference sequence). The CDR3 spells CAWSASFIYGYTF. CDR3 nucleotide sequence: TGTGCCTGGAGCGCCTCCTTCATCTATGGCTACACCTTC.

V gene TRBV15 combines with J gene TRBJ2-5, with a possible D match to TRBD1 (5 bases). This CDR3 comprises 11 residues. CDR1 and CDR2 (germline): LNHNV, YYDKDF (reference sequence). Trimming stripped 11 bases from V and 5 bases from J, with 12 bases between. The CDR3 DNA is TGTGCCGGCCAGGGCAATGAGACCCAGTACTTC. This sequence encodes CAGQGNETQYF.

The chain recombines TRBV5-6 with TRBJ1-2, with D maybe TRBD1 (6 bases). This CDR3 spans 14 amino acids. Between the trimmed V and J ends, which lost 3 bases and 6 bases, there was a span of 15 bases. Germline assignment: CDR1 SGHDT and CDR2 YYEEEE. The CDR3 spells CASSSYRVIHGYTF. CDR3 DNA: TGTGCCAGCAGCTCTTACAGGGTAATACATGGCTACACCTTC.

The genes are TRBV6-5 and TRBJ2-7; 7 bases agree with TRBD2. CDR3 length equals 15 residues. Germline V gene data show CDR1 as MNHEY and CDR2 as SVGAGI. With 5 bases clipped from V and 4 bases from J, the junction kept 11 bases outside the gene matches. In nucleotides, the CDR3 is TGTGCCAGCAGTCCCAAGTGGGAGGGATTTTACGAGCAGTACTTC. This encodes CASSPKWEGFYEQYF.

The chain recombines TRBV29-1 with TRBJ2-1; 16 bases fit TRBD2. The CDR3 totals 17 residues. Germline CDR1 and CDR2: SQVTM and ANQGSEA. V lost 6 bases and J lost 1; bases outside the gene matches: 6. The CDR3 region has the DNA TGCAGCGTGGAGGGACTAGCGGGGGGGCCATCCTACAATGAGCAGTTCTTC. This codes for CSVEGLAGGPSYNEQFF.

The chain combines TRBV5-1 with TRBJ2-2; 7 positions match TRBD2. Trimming at V came to 0 bases and at J to 6 bases, leaving 11 bases not matched to a gene. The CDR3 contains 17 residues. Germline CDR1 reads SGHRS; CDR2 reads YFSETQ. The CDR3 here is CASSLAGEGRSAGELFF. DNA for the CDR3: TGCGCCAGCAGCTTGGCGGGGGAGGGCCGGAGTGCCGGGGAGCTGTTTTTT.

The chain links TRBV25-1 to TRBJ2-5; D possibly uses TRBD1 or TRBD2 (5 bases each). This CDR3 is 13 amino acids long. Trimming removed 3 bases at V and 5 bases at J, with 10 bases between. Germline values: CDR1 MGHDK, CDR2 SYGVNS. DNA of the CDR3: TGTGCCAGCAGTGACCCGGGGCGGGAGACCCAGTACTTC. It codes for CASSDPGRETQYF.

The chain combines TRBV6-1 with TRBJ1-2, with D tentatively TRBD1 (5 bases). The germline V and J ends were trimmed by 2 bases and 5 bases, with 9 bases remaining between them. CDR3 length: 13 residues. From germline, CDR1 is MNHNS and CDR2 SASEGT. This CDR3 is CASSEQGKYGYTF. The CDR3, as DNA: TGTGCCAGCAGTGAACAGGGTAAATATGGCTACACCTTC.

V and J are TRBV28 and TRBJ2-5; D is perhaps TRBD2 (5 bases). CDR3 size: 15 residues. V shed 5 bases and J shed 4 bases, with 17 bases lying between them. Germline lookup yields CDR1 MDHEN and CDR2 SYDVKM. CDR3 nucleotides: TGTGCCAGCAGTCCCCTCGGGGTGCATGGAGAGACCCAGTACTTC. Translation gives CASSPLGVHGETQYF.

The rearrangement joins TRBV5-1 to TRBJ1-3; D not certain. Germline V gene sequence: CDR1 SGHRS, CDR2 YFSETQ. There are 12 residues in the CDR3. V was clipped by 5 bases and J by 0 bases, with 3 bases between them. The CDR3, as DNA: TGCGCCAGCAGGCTCTCTGGAAACACCATATATTTT. Translating it yields CASRLSGNTIYF.

This chain connects TRBV28 to TRBJ2-1, with D possibly matching TRBD2 (6 bases). Trimming took off 4 bases at V and 3 bases at J, with 13 bases between the two ends. This CDR3 has 15 amino acids. Germline lookup yields CDR1 MDHEN and CDR2 SYDVKM. The CDR3 is CASSSSRDFYNEQFF. CDR3 nucleotide sequence: TGTGCCAGCAGTTCGTCCCGGGACTTCTACAATGAGCAGTTCTTC.

This chain links TRBV19 with TRBJ1-3; no clear D. Germline CDR1 and CDR2: LNHDA and SQIVND (reference sequence). This CDR3 has 16 residues. The V gene lost 9 bases and the J gene lost 0 bases, with 18 bases spanning the gap. The CDR3 loop is CARPCRHLSSGNTIYF. In nucleotides, the CDR3 is TGTGCCAGGCCGTGCAGACACCTTAGCTCTGGAAACACCATATATTTT.

The rearrangement uses TRBV6-5 and TRBJ1-1, with D perhaps matching TRBD1 (5 bases). The CDR3 has 13 amino acids. Trimming cost V 7 bases and J 8 bases, with 17 bases left between them. From germline, CDR1 is MNHEY and CDR2 SVGAGI. CDR3 amino acids: CASMVGSGGEAFF. The DNA of the CDR3 is TGTGCCAGCATGGTGGGCAGCGGGGGAGAAGCTTTCTTT.